One and the same sample provided the 10 T cell receptor beta chains below, sequenced in a study of OX40 agonist ivuxolimab in advanced cancers. Library method: the immunoSEQ multiplex PCR assay. TCRdb mirrors the immuneACCESS table, restricted to in-frame sequences. Some clones are absent from its copies; in checked studies, under half trace to an unresolved V gene, and the reason for the others is unknown. In all, the sample holds about 67,000 clones, and 70% to 90% of those were seen once. In total, the top ten clones hold about 0.25% of the sample. This sample comprised CD4+ or CD8+ T cells sorted from blood, obtained in a trial of the OX40 agonist ivuxolimab. These receptors were obtained from an adult with an advanced solid tumor such as melanoma, head and neck, liver or kidney cancer.

The J gene is TRBJ2-1, the V gene TRBV13, with 9 bases matching TRBD2. Germline V gene data show CDR1 as PRHDT and CDR2 as FYEKMQ (reference sequence). Trimming at V came to 3 bases and at J to 12 bases, leaving 0 bases not matched to a gene. CDR3 length: 11 residues. Written as DNA, the CDR3 is TGTGCCAGCAGCTTGACTAGCGGGCAGTTCTTC. Protein product: CASSLTSGQFF. Full variable domain (remainder filled in from reference TRBV13 and TRBJ2-1): AAGVIQSPRHLIKEKRETATLKCYPIPRHDTVYWYQQGPGQDPQFLISFYEKMQSDKGSIPDRFSAQQFSDYHSELNMSSLELGDSALYFCASSLTSGQFFGPGTRLTVL.

The chain joins TRBV19 to TRBJ1-4; no clear D gene. V was clipped by 7 bases and J by 8 bases, with 14 bases between them. This CDR3 is built from 13 residues. Germline-derived CDR1 and CDR2 are LNHDA and SQIVND (reference sequence). The DNA of the CDR3 is TGTGCCAGTACCACGGATCAGTCCGAAAAACTGTTTTTT. Its translation: CASTTDQSEKLFF.

V and J are TRBV29-1 and TRBJ2-1, with 10 bases matching TRBD2. V shed 7 bases, J shed 4 bases, and the junction held 4 bases outside the gene matches. CDR1 and CDR2 (germline): SQVTM, ANQGSEA. The CDR3 spans 13 residues. The DNA of the CDR3 is TGCAGCGCGGCGGGACTAGCGTACAATGAGCAGTTCTTC. This encodes CSAAGLAYNEQFF.

The chain joins TRBV6-1 to TRBJ2-5, with a weak D call TRBD2 (5 bases). This CDR3 is 13 amino acids long. The V gene lost 10 bases and the J gene lost 1 base, with 13 bases spanning the gap. CDR1 and CDR2 from the germline V gene are MNHNS and SASEGT. CDR3 bases: TGTGCCACTGCACCGGGATTCCAAGAGACCCAGTACTTC. This codes for CATAPGFQETQYF.

This chain uses TRBV19 with TRBJ1-2; D ambiguous. V was shortened by 3 bases and J by 7 bases, with 15 bases between the two germline ends. CDR1 and CDR2 (germline): LNHDA, SQIVND (reference sequence). CDR3 length equals 14 residues. CDR3 region: CASSIIQYGRGYTF. Here the CDR3 DNA reads TGTGCCAGTAGTATTATCCAGTATGGCCGTGGCTACACCTTC. Complete variable domain (other parts from reference TRBV19 and TRBJ1-2): DGGITQSPKYLFRKEGQNVTLSCEQNLNHDAMYWYRQDPGQGLRLIYYSQIVNDFQKGDIAEGYSVSREKKESFPLTVTSAQKNPTAFYLCASSIIQYGRGYTFGSGTRLTVV.

J is TRBJ2-7 and V is TRBV27; 10 bases line up with TRBD1. CDR3 length: 17 residues. V was clipped by 5 bases and J by 2 bases; unmatched bases: 12. CDR1 is MNHEY, CDR2 SMNVEV, per germline (reference sequence). The DNA for the CDR3 is TGTGCCAGCAGTACACGACTTACCGGGACAGGGGCCTACGAGCAGTACTTC. Translation: CASSTRLTGTGAYEQYF.

CDR3 bases: TGTGCCAGCAGCGAACAGAACACCGGGGAGCTGTTTTTT. Translation: CASSEQNTGELFF. This chain joins TRBV11-2 and TRBJ2-2; D gene unclear. Germline values: CDR1 SGHAT, CDR2 FQNNGV. This CDR3 is built from 13 residues. Deletions cut 5 bases from V and 1 base from J, with 5 bases between.

CDR3 protein: CATSEQGVYEQYF. In DNA, the CDR3 is TGTGCCACCAGCGAACAGGGGGTCTACGAGCAGTACTTC. The V call is TRBV15, the J call TRBJ2-7; 8 bases are a match to TRBD1. The ends lost 5 bases at V and 3 bases at J; junction bases unmatched: 3. The CDR3 covers 13 residues. The germline CDR1 and CDR2 sequences are LNHNV and YYDKDF (reference sequence).

Only one count was recorded for this clone. CDR3 amino acids: CASSGGTASTDTQYF. The CDR3 coding sequence is TGCGCCAGCAGCGGCGGGACGGCCAGCACAGATACGCAGTATTTT. V usage is TRBV5-1 and J usage is TRBJ2-3, with TRBD2 as a possible D gene (6 bases). Trimming pared 4 bases from V and 0 bases from J, leaving 12 bases between. The length of the CDR3 is 15 residues. Germline CDR1 reads SGHRS; CDR2 reads YFSETQ.

The genes are TRBV14 and TRBJ2-5, with D unclear. This CDR3 comprises 15 residues. The V end was cut by 1 base, the J end by 4 bases, with 13 bases between. Germline V gene data show CDR1 as SGHDN and CDR2 as FVKESK. CDR3 coding DNA: TGTGCCAGCAGCCAAGCCCTTGGGCTATCAGAGACCCAGTACTTC. This codes for CASSQALGLSETQYF.